A single T cell receptor (beta chain) is shown here with its context. Its target is not known. Amplification targeted TCR beta CDR3 regions from RNA transcripts. TCR CDR3 underwent first-round RT-PCR with the HTBI primer set. TCRdb itself ran the multiplex PCR reads through MiXCR, one entry per CDR3 protein. The repertoire holds about 300,000 distinct CDR3 sequences, with roughly 19% as singletons. The data were taken from a study of T cells in Graves' hyperthyroidism and ophthalmopathy. In the study overall: The blood sample was taken at first diagnosis, before treatment began.

Patients were excluded for uncontrolled infection, other autoimmune disease, pregnancy or lactation. The CDR3 totals 17 residues. V was shortened by 3 bases and J by 4 bases, with 22 bases between the two germline ends. Germline V gene data show CDR1 as LGHNA and CDR2 as YNFKEQ. Study-wide points: Blood samples included most of the expanded thyroid clonotypes exceeding 0.001.

The sample was blood. The clonotype was recovered from a man aged 45-60 years with Graves' ophthalmopathy. The V and J genes are TRBV4-2 and TRBJ2-7, with D possibly matching TRBD1 (6 bases). Here the CDR3 DNA reads TGTGCCAGCAGCCACCCCCAACAGGGACAACGACCTTACGAGCAGTACTTC. Translating gives CASSHPQQGQRPYEQYF.